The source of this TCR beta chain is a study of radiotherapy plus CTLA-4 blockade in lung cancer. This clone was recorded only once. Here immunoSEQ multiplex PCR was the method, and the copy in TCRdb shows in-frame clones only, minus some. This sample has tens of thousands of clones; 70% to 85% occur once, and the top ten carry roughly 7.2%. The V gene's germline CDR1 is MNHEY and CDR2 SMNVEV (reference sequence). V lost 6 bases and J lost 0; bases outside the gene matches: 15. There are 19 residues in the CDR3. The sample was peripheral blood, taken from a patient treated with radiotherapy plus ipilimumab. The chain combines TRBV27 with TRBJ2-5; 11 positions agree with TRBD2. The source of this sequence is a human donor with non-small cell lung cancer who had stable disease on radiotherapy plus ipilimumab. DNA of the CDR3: TGTGCCAGCAGCCTAATAGGGCTAGCGGGGGGCCCACACCAAGAGACCCAGTACTTC. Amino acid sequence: CASSLIGLAGGPHQETQYF.